The clone carrying this T cell receptor (beta chain) is classed as medium-sized. Its antigen remains unknown. Tregs were sorted as CD4+CD25+CD127-/low cells. The CDR3 contains 14 residues. Germline lookup yields CDR1 SGHTA and CDR2 FQGNSA. V was clipped by 6 bases and J by 7 bases, with 17 bases between them. In TCRdb, the 5' RACE reads were re-called with MiXCR into one record per CDR3 protein. The sample holds about 10,000 distinct CDR3 sequences, 14% seen once. Study-wide results and caveats: In terms of TCR gene usage, tumor memory CD4+ T cells clustered together with blood and lymph node memory CD4+ cells, as well as with lymph node naive CD4+ cells.

Input material: Tregs sorted from blood. The sequence was obtained from a female donor with breast cancer. V is TRBV7-2 and J is TRBJ2-3, with D tentatively TRBD1 or TRBD2 (6 bases each). The CDR3 spells CASREGGRYYTQYF. The CDR3 bases are TGTGCCAGCAGAGAAGGGGGGAGGTACTATACGCAGTATTTT. The variable domain in full, with the rest retrieved from reference TRBV7-2 and TRBJ2-3, is GAGVSQSPSNKVTEKGKDVELRCDPISGHTALYWYRQSLGQGLEFLIYFQGNSAPDKSGLPSDRFSAERTGGSVSTLTIQRTQQEDSAVYLCASREGGRYYTQYFGPGTRLTVL.